Shown below are 29 T cell receptor beta chains from a single sample sequenced in a study of T-cell memory formation after mild COVID-19. In TCRdb, the 5' RACE reads were re-called with MiXCR into one record per CDR3 protein. Of hundreds of thousands of distinct CDR3 sequences in the sample, about 20% were seen once. The material sequenced was PBMCs or a T cell subset sorted from them (not recorded which). Receptors originate from an adult woman who had mild COVID-19 (a few samples of this study predate the infection). Cell type and time point are not known.

This clonotype was counted many times. This sequence joins TRBV25-1 and TRBJ2-7; 10 nucleotides match TRBD1. The CDR3 extends over 15 amino acids. Trimming took 9 bases from V and 1 from J; bases not matched to a gene: 9. Germline CDR1 and CDR2: MGHDK and SYGVNS. The CDR3 here is CASIDGQGESYEQYF. CDR3 DNA: TGTGCCAGTATTGATGGACAGGGGGAATCCTACGAGCAGTACTTC.

This clonotype has a handful of counts. J is TRBJ2-7 and V is TRBV4-2, with 9 nucleotides matching TRBD1. CDR3 length equals 14 residues. The V segment lost 8 bases and the J segment 3 bases; nucleotides outside the gene matches: 8. Germline lookup yields CDR1 LGHNA and CDR2 YNFKEQ. The CDR3 nucleotides read TGTGCCAGCGCTCCCTTGGGACAGGGCTACGAGCAGTACTTC. It is translated as CASAPLGQGYEQYF.

DNA of the CDR3: TGTGCCAGCAGCCAAGTTCTAGCGGGAGACACAGATACGCAGTATTTT. It codes for CASSQVLAGDTDTQYF. The chain has TRBV4-2 and TRBJ2-3; 10 nucleotides align to TRBD2. CDR3 size: 16 residues. Losses at the gene ends were 1 base for V and 2 bases for J; bases not matched to a gene: 3. Germline loops: CDR1 LGHNA, CDR2 YNFKEQ.

This clonotype was recorded a few times. This sequence joins TRBV12-3 or TRBV12-4 and TRBJ2-3, with D hard to call. The CDR3 totals 16 residues. V lost 6 bases to trimming and J lost 3 bases, with 19 bases between them. CDR3 in DNA: TGTGCCAGCAGCCCGTCAGTTGGGATTGGGACAGATACGCAGTATTTT. This sequence encodes CASSPSVGIGTDTQYF.

The gene calls are TRBV4-3 and TRBJ2-1, with 13 bases lining up with TRBD2. Germline V CDR1 and CDR2: LGHNA, YSLEER. V shed 4 bases, J shed 4 bases, and the junction held 4 bases outside the gene matches. The CDR3 length is 16 residues. The CDR3 here is CASSRTSGSPYNEQFF. In DNA form, the CDR3 reads TGCGCCAGCAGCCGGACTAGCGGGAGCCCTTACAATGAGCAGTTCTTC.

The chain has TRBV7-8 and TRBJ1-1; TRBD1 is a possible D gene (5 bases). Trimming stripped 0 bases from V and 4 bases from J, with 12 bases between. The CDR3 has 15 residues. Germline V gene lookup returns CDR1 SGHVS and CDR2 FQNEAQ. CDR3 nucleotide sequence: TGTGCCAGCAGCTTAGCGCGGGGGTACGGCACTGAAGCTTTCTTT. It encodes CASSLARGYGTEAFF.

This chain joins TRBV7-9 and TRBJ1-4; D may be TRBD1 (5 bases). V was cut by 8 bases and J by 7 bases, with 14 bases left in between. This CDR3 comprises 13 residues. CDR1 and CDR2 (germline): SEHNR, FQNEAQ (reference sequence). CDR3 sequence (DNA): TGTGCCAGCTGTCGGGGGGAGGGTGAAAAACTGTTTTTT. Protein sequence: CASCRGEGEKLFF.

The genes are TRBV20-1 and TRBJ2-1; TRBD1 matches 7 bases. Germline CDR1 is DFQATT and CDR2 is SNEGSKA (reference sequence). This CDR3 is 14 amino acids long. With V trimmed by 1 base and J by 1 base, 1 base remained unmatched. This chain's CDR3 is CSARVGQSYNEQFF. CDR3 coding DNA: TGCAGTGCTAGAGTGGGACAGTCCTACAATGAGCAGTTCTTC.

As for this clonotype: Possible read error: a much larger clone is one base away. The chain carries TRBV20-1 and TRBJ2-5; D is ambiguous. Deletions cut 5 bases from V and 6 bases from J, with 19 bases between. Germline CDR1 DFQATT, CDR2 SNEGSKA (reference sequence). There are 14 residues in the CDR3. This CDR3 reads CSAASRATKKTQYF. DNA for the CDR3: TGCAGTGCTGCAAGCCGGGCCACTAAAAAGACCCAGTACTTC.

This clonotype was recorded a few times. The chain joins TRBV9 to TRBJ2-1; D possibly corresponds to TRBD1 (5 bases). V lost 0 bases to trimming and J lost 4 bases, with 11 bases between them. The CDR3 spans 15 residues. Germline V lookup: CDR1 SGDLS, CDR2 YYNGEE. CDR3 nucleotides: TGTGCCAGCAGCGTAGGTGGGGCCACGTACAATGAGCAGTTCTTC. It specifies CASSVGGATYNEQFF.

Only a few counts were recorded for this clonotype. The chain uses TRBV2 and TRBJ2-7; D not certain. Germline loops: CDR1 SNHLY, CDR2 FYNNEI. CDR3 size: 12 residues. Trimming cost V 3 bases and J 12 bases, with 15 bases left between them. This chain's CDR3 is CASSEASVKRYF. CDR3 nucleotides: TGTGCCAGCAGTGAGGCCTCCGTAAAACGGTACTTC.

The sample holds a few counts of this clonotype. The J gene is TRBJ2-7, the V gene TRBV19; D is uncertain. The V end was cut by 5 bases, the J end by 2 bases, with 10 bases between. This CDR3 has 13 amino acids. Germline CDR1 and CDR2: LNHDA and SQIVND (reference sequence). CDR3 loop: CASSGPNPYEQYF. CDR3 DNA sequence: TGTGCCAGTAGTGGGCCCAACCCCTACGAGCAGTACTTC.

The CDR3 DNA follows: TGCAGCGTAGAGAGCTGGAGGGCGTCTAACTATGGCTACACCTTC. This sequence encodes CSVESWRASNYGYTF. The V call is TRBV29-1, the J call TRBJ1-2; D unresolved. V lost 6 bases to trimming and J lost 0 bases, with 17 bases between them. CDR3 size: 15 residues. The germline V gene has CDR1 SQVTM and CDR2 ANQGSEA.

This clonotype was recorded a few times. The rearrangement links TRBV6-1 to TRBJ2-7, with 8 bases aligning to TRBD2. The germline V gene has CDR1 MNHNS and CDR2 SASEGT. V lost 2 bases and J lost 2; bases outside the gene matches: 5. The CDR3 totals 15 residues. The CDR3 loop is CASSEWAGGTYEQYF. The CDR3 bases are TGTGCCAGCAGTGAATGGGCGGGGGGCACCTACGAGCAGTACTTC.

This chain links TRBV4-3 with TRBJ2-5; a weak D match, TRBD1 (5 bases). V lost 0 bases and J lost 5, with 13 bases in between. Per the germline V gene, CDR1 is LGHNA and CDR2 is YSLEER. This CDR3 region has 15 residues. DNA for the CDR3: TGCGCCAGCAGCCAAGAAGGAAGGGGCAGGGAGACCCAGTACTTC. Encoded protein: CASSQEGRGRETQYF.

The chain combines TRBV3-1 with TRBJ2-1, with 7 nucleotides matching TRBD2. V dropped 4 bases and J dropped 2; count of bases not matched to a gene: 11. The CDR3 spans 17 residues. Germline assignment: CDR1 LGHDT and CDR2 YNNKEL (reference sequence). CDR3 residues: CASSPVMWGGTYNEQFF. As DNA, the CDR3 is TGTGCCAGCAGCCCCGTAATGTGGGGGGGAACCTACAATGAGCAGTTCTTC.

V and J are TRBV4-1 and TRBJ2-7, with D maybe TRBD1 (6 bases). Germline V gene lookup returns CDR1 MGHRA and CDR2 YSYEKL. The CDR3 is 15 amino acids. Trimming cost V 5 bases and J 0 bases, with 14 bases left between them. CDR3 protein: CASSSGVTSSYEQYF. In nucleotides, the CDR3 is TGCGCCAGCAGCTCAGGGGTCACGAGCTCCTACGAGCAGTACTTC.

V gene TRBV7-9 combines with J gene TRBJ1-1, with D uncertain. Per the germline V gene, CDR1 is SEHNR and CDR2 is FQNEAQ (reference sequence). This CDR3 region has 17 residues. The V end lost 0 bases, the J end lost 1 base, and 15 bases lay between the germline ends. CDR3 DNA: TGTGCCAGCAGCTTAGCGTTTTCAGGCGCCGGGAACACTGAAGCTTTCTTT. This translates into CASSLAFSGAGNTEAFF.

The V gene is TRBV7-9, the J gene TRBJ1-2, with D maybe TRBD1 (6 bases). V was trimmed by 5 bases and J by 8 bases, leaving 15 bases between them. Germline V CDR1 and CDR2: SEHNR, FQNEAQ (reference sequence). This CDR3 has 13 residues. This CDR3 reads CASSPGQFKGYTF. Here the CDR3 DNA reads TGTGCCAGCAGCCCCGGACAGTTCAAGGGCTACACCTTC.

This clonotype was observed a few times. This chain joins TRBV20-1 and TRBJ2-1; unclear D gene. Per the germline V gene, CDR1 is DFQATT and CDR2 is SNEGSKA (reference sequence). This CDR3 is 15 amino acids long. Trimming took off 7 bases at V and 0 bases at J, with 16 bases between the two ends. CDR3 nucleotide sequence: TGCAGTGTCCCTATGGGCTTTTTCTCCTACAATGAGCAGTTCTTC. Protein sequence: CSVPMGFFSYNEQFF.

This clonotype was seen a few times. J is TRBJ2-7 and V is TRBV10-3; D might be TRBD1 (5 bases). CDR1 is ENHRY and CDR2 is SYGVKD in the germline V gene. With 8 bases removed from V and 1 base from J, the gap between germline ends came to 9 bases. The CDR3 sequence is 12 residues long. The CDR3 bases are TGTGCCATCGGGGCCACTTCCTACGAGCAGTACTTC. This codes for CAIGATSYEQYF.

This clonotype appeared a single time. V is TRBV29-1 and J is TRBJ2-3; D not resolved. This CDR3 spans 11 amino acids. Germline V gives CDR1 SQVTM, CDR2 ANQGSEA. The ends were cut back, 7 bases at V and 5 bases at J, with 10 bases in the middle. The CDR3 DNA reads as TGCAGCGGGTATATGGGAGATACGCAGTATTTT. This codes for CSGYMGDTQYF.

V usage is TRBV4-2 and J usage is TRBJ2-2; a possible D gene is TRBD2 (6 bases). The V and J ends lost 6 bases and 0 bases respectively, with 11 bases between them. The CDR3 contains 15 residues. Germline V lookup: CDR1 LGHNA, CDR2 YNFKEQ. CDR3 sequence (DNA): TGTGCCAGCAGTCGGGACTTTGCGAACACCGGGGAGCTGTTTTTT. This gives the protein CASSRDFANTGELFF.

Points on this clonotype: Just one base apart from a much larger clone, this may be a read error. J is TRBJ2-3 and V is TRBV4-3; 9 nucleotides line up with TRBD2. The CDR3 runs to 15 residues. Germline V gene data show CDR1 as LGHNA and CDR2 as YSLEER. CDR3: CASSRASGATDTKYF. CDR3 DNA: TGCGCCAGCAGCCGAGCTAGCGGGGCTACAGATACGAAGTATTTT.

The chain uses TRBV12-3 or TRBV12-4 and TRBJ2-1, with D perhaps matching TRBD1 (6 bases). Trimming removed 5 bases from V and 10 bases from J, with 12 bases in between. The CDR3 is 12 amino acids. This CDR3 is CASSKTGLEQFF. The CDR3, as DNA: TGTGCCAGCAGTAAAACAGGGTTGGAGCAGTTCTTC.

The sample holds a few counts of this clonotype. V and J are TRBV7-8 and TRBJ1-5; TRBD1 is a possible D gene (6 bases). With 5 bases removed from V and 4 bases from J, the gap between germline ends came to 18 bases. The germline gives CDR1 SGHVS, CDR2 FQNEAQ. The CDR3 sequence is 16 residues long. CDR3 DNA: TGTGCCAGCAGCGTTACCGGGACACGGGGAAATCAGCCCCAGCATTTT. Its translation is CASSVTGTRGNQPQHF.

This clonotype was picked up many times. The V call is TRBV18, the J call TRBJ2-4, with D perhaps matching TRBD2 (6 bases). Germline V gene sequence: CDR1 KGHSH, CDR2 LQKENI. The CDR3 runs 16 residues. V lost 3 bases and J lost 2, with 14 bases in between. CDR3 bases: TGTGCCAGCTCACCTGCAACCGGGGGAACCAAAAACATTCAGTACTTC. Translated: CASSPATGGTKNIQYF.

This clonotype showed up just a few times. This chain joins TRBV7-9 and TRBJ2-2; 10 bases line up with TRBD2. Germline CDR1 is SEHNR and CDR2 is FQNEAQ (reference sequence). The CDR3 is 14 residues long. V shed 5 bases, J shed 4 bases, and the junction held 1 base outside the gene matches. The CDR3 DNA follows: TGTGCCAGCAGCCGACTAGCGGGCACCGGGGAGCTGTTTTTT. Its protein product is CASSRLAGTGELFF.

This clonotype was recorded at least ten times. This chain connects TRBV19 to TRBJ1-5, with D hard to call. CDR3 length: 15 amino acids. The germline V gene encodes CDR1 LNHDA and CDR2 SQIVND (reference sequence). Deletions cut 5 bases from V and 3 bases from J, with 14 bases between. The DNA for the CDR3 is TGTGCCAGTAGTCCCACCGACCAGCCCAATCAGCCCCAGCATTTT. Translated, it gives CASSPTDQPNQPQHF.